One and the same sample provided the 19 T cell receptor beta chains below, sequenced in a study of T cell responses to AZD1222 COVID-19 vaccine. TCRdb's copy holds only in-frame clones and misses some; the assay was immunoSEQ multiplex PCR. The sample holds 150,000 to 200,000 clones; 80% to 95% are singletons and the top ten take approximately 6.2%. The starting material was peripheral blood, obtained 28 days after the second AZD1222 dose. The receptors were gathered from an adult who received the AZD1222 COVID-19 vaccine.

This clone was seen only once. The chain employs TRBV12-3 or TRBV12-4 and TRBJ2-3, with 7 positions matching TRBD1. With V trimmed by 3 bases and J by 11 bases, 5 bases remained unmatched. The CDR3 is made up of 12 amino acids. This chain's CDR3 is CASSFPGTEQYF. DNA for the CDR3: TGTGCCAGCAGTTTCCCCGGGACAGAGCAGTATTTT.

The rearrangement links TRBV9 to TRBJ2-2, with 7 positions matching TRBD1. CDR1 and CDR2 from the germline V gene are SGDLS and YYNGEE. J gave up 6 bases and V 4 bases, and 6 bases lay outside the gene matches. This CDR3 is built from 14 residues. CDR3 protein: CASSRSTGAGELFF. The CDR3 DNA sequence: TGTGCCAGCAGCAGAAGCACAGGGGCCGGGGAGCTGTTTTTT.

V and J are TRBV6-2 or TRBV6-3 and TRBJ2-7; D unclear. The germline CDR1 and CDR2 sequences are MNHEY and SVGEGT. The CDR3 spans 13 residues. Trimming took off 7 bases at V and 1 base at J, with 11 bases between the two ends. The CDR3 DNA sequence: TGTGCCAGCACCCCTGAAAGGTCCTACGAGCAGTACTTC. It encodes CASTPERSYEQYF.

The genes are TRBV11-2 and TRBJ1-3; a possible D gene is TRBD1 (5 bases). V was cut by 5 bases and J by 3 bases, with 8 bases left in between. In germline, CDR1 is SGHAT, CDR2 FQNNGV. The CDR3 runs to 13 residues. The DNA for the CDR3 is TGTGCCAGCAGCCAGGGTGGTGGAAACACCATATATTTT. Translation gives CASSQGGGNTIYF.

The chain couples TRBV3-1 (or the pseudogene TRBV3-2) to TRBJ2-2; TRBD2 is a possible D gene (5 bases). The CDR3 is 15 residues long. From germline, CDR1 is LGHDT and CDR2 YNNKEL (reference sequence). The germline V and J ends were trimmed by 1 base and 4 bases, with 10 bases remaining between them. The CDR3 DNA is TGTGCCAGCAGCCAAGGGCTAGCAATCACCGGGGAGCTGTTTTTT. It yields the protein CASSQGLAITGELFF.

This clone was seen only a few times. V gene TRBV27 combines with J gene TRBJ2-3; perhaps TRBD2 as D (5 bases). V shed 5 bases and J shed 4 bases, with 10 bases lying between them. CDR3 size: 13 residues. The germline CDR1 and CDR2 sequences are MNHEY and SMNVEV (reference sequence). The chain's CDR3 is CASSEDYSDTQYF. DNA for the CDR3: TGTGCCAGCAGTGAAGACTACTCAGATACGCAGTATTTT.

The chain carries TRBV2 and TRBJ2-1; TRBD1 matches at 8 bases. V lost 3 bases, J lost 4 bases, and 8 bases stayed unmatched. CDR1 is SNHLY and CDR2 is FYNNEI in the germline V gene. CDR3 size: 16 residues. The CDR3 bases are TGTGCCAGCAGTGATGGCCAGGGGGCGCGGTACAATGAGCAGTTCTTC. Translated, it gives CASSDGQGARYNEQFF.

The chain has TRBV6-2 or TRBV6-3 and TRBJ1-5; D remains unclear. This CDR3 contains 15 residues. From germline, CDR1 is MNHEY and CDR2 SVGEGT. V was pared by 2 bases and J by 3 bases, with 11 bases between. The DNA of the CDR3 is TGTGCCAGCAGTTACCATGGTGGGTACAATCAGCCCCAGCATTTT. Translated, it gives CASSYHGGYNQPQHF.

The CDR3 nucleotides are TGTGCCAGCAGTTTGGGGGGCGCTTACACCGGGGAGCTGTTTTTT. This gives the protein CASSLGGAYTGELFF. V is TRBV27 and J is TRBJ2-2, with D possibly being TRBD1 or TRBD2 (6 bases each). V was pared by 3 bases and J by 3 bases, with 11 bases between. In germline, CDR1 is MNHEY, CDR2 SMNVEV (reference sequence). There are 15 residues in the CDR3.

The count of this clone is one. V usage is TRBV9 and J usage is TRBJ2-6; weak D call: TRBD1 (6 bases). The CDR3 loop spans 17 amino acids. Germline V CDR1 and CDR2: SGDLS, YYNGEE. Trimming took 5 bases from V and 0 from J, leaving 15 bases between them. CDR3 amino acids: CASSHKGQFSGANVLTF. The CDR3 DNA follows: TGTGCCAGCAGTCACAAGGGACAATTCTCTGGGGCCAACGTCCTGACTTTC.

V usage is TRBV14 and J usage is TRBJ1-4, with 11 bases that match TRBD1. The CDR3 spans 19 residues. The V gene end was trimmed by 4 bases and the J gene end by 0 bases; junction bases not matched to a gene: 10. The germline CDR1 and CDR2 sequences are SGHDN and FVKESK. DNA for the CDR3: TGTGCCAGCAGCCTTTGGACAGGGGGCGCCGACGCAACTAATGAAAAACTGTTTTTT. Translation: CASSLWTGGADATNEKLFF.

This clone was recorded a few times. The genes are TRBV19 and TRBJ1-5, with a tentative D call TRBD1 (5 bases). The germline V gene encodes CDR1 LNHDA and CDR2 SQIVND (reference sequence). The length of the CDR3 is 16 residues. Trimming stripped 7 bases from V and 6 bases from J, with 22 bases between. The CDR3 DNA sequence: TGTGCCAGTACCCTAGGCGCGCGCAGGGAAGGTCAGCCCCAGCATTTT. Encoded protein: CASTLGARREGQPQHF. Supplemented by reference TRBV19 and TRBJ1-5, the full variable domain reads DGGITQSPKYLFRKEGQNVTLSCEQNLNHDAMYWYRQDPGQGLRLIYYSQIVNDFQKGDIAEGYSVSREKKESFPLTVTSAQKNPTAFYLCASTLGARREGQPQHFGDGTRLSIL.

Regarding this clone: The sample contains more than one DNA sequence encoding this CDR3. The rearrangement links TRBV5-4 to TRBJ2-7; unclear D gene. The CDR3 covers 13 residues. The germline V gene has CDR1 SGHNT and CDR2 YYREEE (reference sequence). V was shortened by 0 bases and J by 0 bases, with 4 bases between the two germline ends. The CDR3 protein is CASSLVGSYEQYF. CDR3 coding DNA: TGTGCCAGCAGCTTGGTAGGCTCCTACGAGCAGTACTTC.

This clone was counted a few times. The chain links TRBV28 to TRBJ1-2; maybe TRBD1 (5 bases). This CDR3 spans 14 amino acids. Trimming cost V 6 bases and J 4 bases, with 15 bases left between them. CDR1 is MDHEN, CDR2 SYDVKM, per germline. The chain's CDR3 is CASRHPAGGYGYTF. The CDR3 region has the DNA TGTGCCAGCAGGCACCCTGCGGGGGGCTATGGCTACACCTTC.

The chain is built from TRBV6-5 and TRBJ2-7; the match to TRBD2 covers 7 bases. CDR1 and CDR2 (germline): MNHEY, SVGAGI. Trimming removed 10 bases from V and 1 base from J; junction bases left unmatched: 13. The CDR3 has 15 residues. The CDR3 coding sequence is TGTGCCACCCATGGGAGGCGGGAGCGTTCCTACGAGCAGTACTTC. It codes for CATHGRRERSYEQYF.

The J gene is TRBJ2-1, the V gene TRBV7-8; TRBD2 is a possible D gene (6 bases). Deletions cut 1 base from V and 9 bases from J, with 10 bases between. In germline, CDR1 is SGHVS, CDR2 FQNEAQ. The CDR3 runs to 13 residues. In DNA, the CDR3 is TGTGCCAGCAGCTTAGGGGCGGGGAGTGAGCAGTTCTTC. Translating gives CASSLGAGSEQFF.

The chain employs TRBV5-1 and TRBJ2-6; D is possibly TRBD1 or TRBD2 (5 bases each). The germline V gene encodes CDR1 SGHRS and CDR2 YFSETQ. V gave up 1 base and J gave up 4 bases, with 12 bases separating them. CDR3 length: 16 amino acids. The CDR3 region is CASSLIGALGANVLTF. CDR3 DNA: TGCGCCAGCAGCTTGATCGGGGCCTTAGGGGCCAACGTCCTGACTTTC. Complete variable domain (other parts from reference TRBV5-1 and TRBJ2-6): KAGVTQTPRYLIKTRGQQVTLSCSPISGHRSVSWYQQTPGQGLQFLFEYFSETQRNKGNFPGRFSGRQFSNSRSEMNVSTLELGDSALYLCASSLIGALGANVLTFGAGSRLTVL.

This clone appeared once. The rearrangement joins TRBV6-5 to TRBJ2-1; 9 nucleotides line up with TRBD1. The CDR3 contains 16 residues. The germline gives CDR1 MNHEY, CDR2 SVGAGI. After removal of 6 bases from V and 4 bases from J, the junction contained 10 bases not matched to a gene. CDR3 nucleotide sequence: TGTGCCAGCAGCTACACCACCGGGACAGGGTACAATGAGCAGTTCTTC. This codes for CASSYTTGTGYNEQFF.

This rearrangement joins TRBV27 to TRBJ2-3, with TRBD2 matching 10 bases. The V segment lost 6 bases and the J segment 4 bases; nucleotides outside the gene matches: 10. Germline V gene sequence: CDR1 MNHEY, CDR2 SMNVEV (reference sequence). The CDR3 covers 16 residues. CDR3 sequence (DNA): TGTGCCAGCAGACCCGATAGCGGGAGGCCGGCAGATACGCAGTATTTT. It translates to CASRPDSGRPADTQYF.